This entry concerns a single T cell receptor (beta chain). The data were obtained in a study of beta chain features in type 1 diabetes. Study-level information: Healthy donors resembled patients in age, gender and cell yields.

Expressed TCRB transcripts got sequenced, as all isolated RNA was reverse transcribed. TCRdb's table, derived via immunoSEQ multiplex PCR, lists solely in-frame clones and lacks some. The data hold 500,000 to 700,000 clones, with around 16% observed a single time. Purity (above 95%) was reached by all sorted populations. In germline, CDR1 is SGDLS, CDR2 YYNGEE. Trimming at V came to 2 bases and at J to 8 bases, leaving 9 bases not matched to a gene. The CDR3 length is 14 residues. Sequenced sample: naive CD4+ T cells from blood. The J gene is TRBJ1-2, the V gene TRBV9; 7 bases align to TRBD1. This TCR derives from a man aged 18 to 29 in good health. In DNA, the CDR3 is TGTGCCAGCAGCGTTCAAGACAGGGTGGCGGGCTACACCTTC. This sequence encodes CASSVQDRVAGYTF. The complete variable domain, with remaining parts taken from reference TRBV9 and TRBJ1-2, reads DSGVTQTPKHLITATGQRVTLRCSPRSGDLSVYWYQQSLDQGLQFLIQYYNGEERAKGNILERFSAQQFPDLHSELNLSSLELGDSALYFCASSVQDRVAGYTFGSGTRLTVV.